The 4 T cell receptor beta chains in this list originate from one sample, sequenced in a study of T-cell memory formation after mild COVID-19. TCRdb analysed the 5' RACE reads with MiXCR anew, one entry per CDR3 protein. The data contain 110,000 or so distinct CDR3 sequences, 20% to 25% of them seen just once; the ten biggest clones take up about 42%. Material for sequencing was PBMCs or a T cell subset sorted from them (not recorded which). The source is a man between 18 and 35 years old who had mild COVID-19 (a few samples of this study predate the infection). Cell type and time point are not known.

V is TRBV5-5 and J is TRBJ2-7, with D possibly matching TRBD1 (5 bases). This CDR3 spans 12 amino acids. The V and J ends lost 4 bases and 4 bases respectively, with 9 bases between them. Germline CDR1 and CDR2: SGHKS and YYEKEE (reference sequence). The CDR3 loop is CASSGDSYEQYF. The CDR3, as DNA: TGTGCCAGCAGCGGCGACAGTTACGAGCAGTACTTC.

A few counts support this clonotype. The chain is built from TRBV7-8 and TRBJ1-1; D uncertain. The V gene's germline CDR1 is SGHVS and CDR2 FQNEAQ. The CDR3 covers 13 residues. The germline V and J ends were trimmed by 7 bases and 0 bases, with 9 bases remaining between them. The CDR3, as DNA: TGTGCCAGCACCCGCAGGCTGAACACTGAAGCTTTCTTT. It is translated as CASTRRLNTEAFF.

This chain connects TRBV7-3 to TRBJ2-1; tentatively, D is TRBD1 (5 bases). This CDR3 contains 15 residues. Germline V CDR1 and CDR2: SGHTA, FQGTGA. The germline V and J ends were trimmed by 3 bases and 2 bases, with 11 bases remaining between them. The CDR3 bases are TGTGCCAGCAGCTTCGACAGTTACCCCTACAATGAGCAGTTCTTC. Protein sequence: CASSFDSYPYNEQFF.

V usage is TRBV20-1 and J usage is TRBJ1-3; 7 nucleotides match TRBD1. The CDR3 totals 14 residues. Germline loops: CDR1 DFQATT, CDR2 SNEGSKA (reference sequence). Trimming at V came to 7 bases and at J to 3 bases, leaving 9 bases not matched to a gene. In DNA form, the CDR3 reads TGCAGTGTCGACAGGGTAATTTTTGGAAACACCATATATTTT. Its protein product is CSVDRVIFGNTIYF.